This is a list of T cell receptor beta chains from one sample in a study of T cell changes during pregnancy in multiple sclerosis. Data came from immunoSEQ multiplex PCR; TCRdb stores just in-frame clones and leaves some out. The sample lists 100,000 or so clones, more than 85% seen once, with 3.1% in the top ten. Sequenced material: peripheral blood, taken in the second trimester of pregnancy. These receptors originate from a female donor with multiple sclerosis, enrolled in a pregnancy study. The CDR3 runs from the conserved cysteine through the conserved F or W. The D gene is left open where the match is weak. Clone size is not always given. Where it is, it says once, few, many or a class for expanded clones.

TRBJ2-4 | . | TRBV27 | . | TGTGCCAGCAGCATAGGGGGTGTGAACATTCAGTACTTC | CASSIGGVNIQYF
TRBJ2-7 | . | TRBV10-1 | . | TGCGCCAGCAGTGTCCCTTGGCCTAGCGATAACTACGAGCAGTACTTC | CASSVPWPSDNYEQYF
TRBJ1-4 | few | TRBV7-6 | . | TGTGCCAGCAGCTTAACAGGGCGTGAAGTCCCTGCTATGAGAATAAGCTCGGAAAAACTGTTTTTT | CASSLTGREVPAMRISSEKLFF
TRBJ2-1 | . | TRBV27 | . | TGTGCCAGCAGTTACCGACCCCGGGAAAAGCAGTTCTTC | CASSYRPREKQFF
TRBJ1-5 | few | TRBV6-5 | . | TGTGCCAGCAGGGGAGCCAGCAATCAGCCCCAGCATTTT | CASRGASNQPQHF
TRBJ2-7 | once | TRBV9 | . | TGTGCCAGCAGCGTAGCTGCGGGGCCCACCTACGAGCAGTACTTC | CASSVAAGPTYEQYF
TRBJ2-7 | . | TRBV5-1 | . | TGCGCCAGCAGGCCCGGGACACAGGATTACTACGAGCAGTACTTC | CASRPGTQDYYEQYF
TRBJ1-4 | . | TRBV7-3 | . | TGTGCCAGCAGCACAAATAATGAAAAACTGTTTTTT | CASSTNNEKLFF
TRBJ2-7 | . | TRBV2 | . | TGTGCCAGCACCGAAGGGGCAGCGAGCTCCTACGAGCAGTACTTC | CASTEGAASSYEQYF
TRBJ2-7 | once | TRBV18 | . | TGTGCCAGCTCACCACTCCCCGGGAGTAAGGAGCAGTACTTC | CASSPLPGSKEQYF
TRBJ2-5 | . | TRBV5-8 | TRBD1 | TGTGCCAGCAGCCATTCCGGGACAGGTCAAGAGACCCAGTACTTC | CASSHSGTGQETQYF
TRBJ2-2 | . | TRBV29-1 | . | TGCAGCGTTCGTTCAGGGGCGCGAACCGGGGAGCTGTTTTTT | CSVRSGARTGELFF
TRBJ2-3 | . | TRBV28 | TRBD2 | TGTGCCAGTAAGCTAGGACTAGCGGGAGACGCGCAGTATTTT | CASKLGLAGDAQYF
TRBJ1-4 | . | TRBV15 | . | TGTGCCACCAGCAGAGATCGAGCCCATAATGAAAAACTGTTTTTT | CATSRDRAHNEKLFF
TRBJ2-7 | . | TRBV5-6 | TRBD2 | TGTACCAGCAGCCTGGGACTAGCGGGTACCTCCTACGAGCAGTACTTC | CTSSLGLAGTSYEQYF
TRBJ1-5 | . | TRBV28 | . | TGTGCCAGCAGCTACAGTTACAATCAGCCCCAGCATTTT | CASSYSYNQPQHF
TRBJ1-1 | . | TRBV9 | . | TGTGCCAGCAGCGTAGGGGGGGGAGGCACTGAAGCTTTCTTT | CASSVGGGGTEAFF
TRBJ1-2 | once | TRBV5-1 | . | TGCGCCAGCAGCTTGGGGGGAGACTTCCACTATGGCTACACCTTC | CASSLGGDFHYGYTF
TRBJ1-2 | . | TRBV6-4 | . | TGTGCCAGCAGTGAGGGCCGGGGCTACACCTTC | CASSEGRGYTF
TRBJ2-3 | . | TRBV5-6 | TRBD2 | TGTGCCAGCAGCCCCCAGGGCGGGAGTGCAGATACGCAGTATTTT | CASSPQGGSADTQYF
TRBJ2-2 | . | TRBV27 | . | TGTGCCAGCAGTCCAATTCCTCCACTAGTAGGGGAGCTGTTTTTT | CASSPIPPLVGELFF
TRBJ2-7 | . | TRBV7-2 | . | TGTGCCAGCAGCTTAACGGGAGCTCACGAGCAGTACTTC | CASSLTGAHEQYF
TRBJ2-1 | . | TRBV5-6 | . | TGTGCCAGCAGCTTGGGGCAGGGAAGCTCCTACAATGAGCAGTTCTTC | CASSLGQGSSYNEQFF
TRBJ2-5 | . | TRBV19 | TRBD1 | TGTGCCAGTAGTAGGGACAGGCTCGAGACCCAGTACTTC | CASSRDRLETQYF
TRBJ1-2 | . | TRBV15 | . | TGTGCCACCAGCAGAGATCCCGGGGGAGGACGCGGTGGCTACACCTTC | CATSRDPGGGRGGYTF
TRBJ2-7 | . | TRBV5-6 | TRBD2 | TGTGCCAGCAGCTTGGCAGCGGGAGACTCCGAGCAGTACTTC | CASSLAAGDSEQYF
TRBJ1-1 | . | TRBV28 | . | TGTGCCAGCATCCGCAGGGCTGCTAGGACTGAAGCTTTCTTT | CASIRRAARTEAFF
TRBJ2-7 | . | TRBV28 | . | TGTGCCAGCAGTCAAGACCGGGACTCCCGCTACGAGCAGTACTTC | CASSQDRDSRYEQYF
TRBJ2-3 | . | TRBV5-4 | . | TGTGCCAGCAGCTTTGGTCCGGCGGAAGATACGCAGTATTTT | CASSFGPAEDTQYF
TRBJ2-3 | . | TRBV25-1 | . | TGTGCCAGCAGTGAAGGGAGGGGGAAAAGGAGGACAGATACGCAGTATTTT | CASSEGRGKRRTDTQYF
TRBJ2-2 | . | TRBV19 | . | TGTGCCACTCCCCGAGACGGGAAATCGAACACCGGGGAGCTGTTTTTT | CATPRDGKSNTGELFF
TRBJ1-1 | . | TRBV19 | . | TGTGCCAGTAGTATAGGAAACCAGGGCGGGACTTTCTTT | CASSIGNQGGTFF
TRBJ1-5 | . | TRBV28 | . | TGTGCCAGCAGGTCTACTGGCGTAGCCAATCAGCCCCAGCATTTT | CASRSTGVANQPQHF